These T cell receptor beta chains were read from a single sample in a study of T cells after yellow fever vaccination. TCRdb re-called the 5' RACE reads with MiXCR, one entry per CDR3 protein. The sample holds roughly 190,000 distinct CDR3 sequences, roughly 9.6% seen once. Sequenced here: CD8+ T cells sorted from PBMCs, sampled 15 days after the yellow fever booster vaccination. These TCRs come from a man between 18 and 35 years old who received the YFV17D yellow fever vaccine. The CDR3 runs from the conserved cysteine through the conserved F or W. The D gene is left open where the match is weak. Some rows mark clone size as missing; the rest say once, few, many or name a class of expanded clone.

abundance: NA; v_gene: TRBV4-3; j_gene: TRBJ2-3; d_gene: TRBD2; CDR3nt: TGCGCCAGCAGCCCCGAACTAGCGGGGGGGCCAGATACGCAGTATTTT; CDR3aa: CASSPELAGGPDTQYF
abundance: NA; v_gene: TRBV6-5; j_gene: TRBJ2-2; d_gene: NA; CDR3nt: TGTGCCAGCTCCCGGACGGCGAACACCGGGGAGCTGTTTTTT; CDR3aa: CASSRTANTGELFF
abundance: NA; v_gene: TRBV5-1; j_gene: TRBJ1-1; d_gene: TRBD1; CDR3nt: TGCGCCAGCAGCTTGGAAGGGGGCAGATGGAACACTGAAGCTTTCTTT; CDR3aa: CASSLEGGRWNTEAFF
abundance: NA; v_gene: TRBV4-1; j_gene: TRBJ1-1; d_gene: TRBD1; CDR3nt: TGCGCCAGCAGCCAAGTTGGGACAGGGGGAGCTTTCTTT; CDR3aa: CASSQVGTGGAFF
abundance: few; v_gene: TRBV7-9; j_gene: TRBJ2-5; d_gene: TRBD2; CDR3nt: TGTGCCAGCAGCTTAAGTCCCAGCGGGGCGGAGACCCAGTACTTC; CDR3aa: CASSLSPSGAETQYF
abundance: few; v_gene: TRBV20-1; j_gene: TRBJ1-6; d_gene: NA; CDR3nt: TGCAGTGCCAAATGGGGGAGGATCCGAAATTCACCCCTCCACTTT; CDR3aa: CSAKWGRIRNSPLHF
abundance: few; v_gene: TRBV4-3; j_gene: TRBJ2-1; d_gene: NA; CDR3nt: TGCGCCAGCAGCCAAGACAGGGGAGCCTACGATGAGCAGTTCTTC; CDR3aa: CASSQDRGAYDEQFF
abundance: NA; v_gene: TRBV5-6; j_gene: TRBJ1-6; d_gene: TRBD1; CDR3nt: TGTGCCAGCAGCTGGGACAGGGGGTTCGATAATTCACCCCTCCACTTT; CDR3aa: CASSWDRGFDNSPLHF
abundance: few; v_gene: TRBV27; j_gene: TRBJ2-1; d_gene: TRBD1; CDR3nt: TGTGCCAGCAGTTTGGGCTGGACAGGGAATGAGGGTGAGCAGTTCTTC; CDR3aa: CASSLGWTGNEGEQFF
abundance: NA; v_gene: TRBV11-3; j_gene: TRBJ2-5; d_gene: NA; CDR3nt: TGTGCCAGCAGCTTAGTAGAGGGAGAGACCCAGTACTTC; CDR3aa: CASSLVEGETQYF
abundance: few; v_gene: TRBV4-1; j_gene: TRBJ2-2; d_gene: NA; CDR3nt: TGCGCCAGCAGCCAAGACATCGGGCTTGTCAGGGGTAGGCTCTCCGGGGAGCTGTTTTTT; CDR3aa: CASSQDIGLVRGRLSGELFF
abundance: few; v_gene: TRBV29-1; j_gene: TRBJ1-4; d_gene: NA; CDR3nt: TGCAGCGTTAGACAGGATAATGAAAAACTGTTTTTT; CDR3aa: CSVRQDNEKLFF
abundance: few; v_gene: TRBV28; j_gene: TRBJ1-1; d_gene: NA; CDR3nt: TGTGCCAGCAGTTTAGCGGGGGCCACTGAAGCTTTCTTT; CDR3aa: CASSLAGATEAFF
abundance: few; v_gene: TRBV6-5; j_gene: TRBJ1-6; d_gene: NA; CDR3nt: TGTGCCAGCAGTTACAGGGCTGGCTCCTATAATTCACCCCTCCACTTT; CDR3aa: CASSYRAGSYNSPLHF
abundance: NA; v_gene: TRBV19; j_gene: TRBJ1-6; d_gene: TRBD1; CDR3nt: TGTGCCAGCCGACTACTACAGGGGAGCAATTCACCCCTCCACTTT; CDR3aa: CASRLLQGSNSPLHF
abundance: NA; v_gene: TRBV6-5; j_gene: TRBJ2-2; d_gene: NA; CDR3nt: TGTGCCAGCAGTTACATAGGGGCCGGGGAGCTGTTTTTT; CDR3aa: CASSYIGAGELFF
abundance: NA; v_gene: TRBV20-1; j_gene: TRBJ1-5; d_gene: NA; CDR3nt: TGCAGTGCCGAGGGCGTTGATCAGCCCCAGCATTTT; CDR3aa: CSAEGVDQPQHF
abundance: few; v_gene: TRBV7-9; j_gene: TRBJ2-7; d_gene: TRBD2; CDR3nt: TGTGCCAGCACCGTTATAAGCGGGGGGCGGTACGAGCAGTACTTC; CDR3aa: CASTVISGGRYEQYF
abundance: NA; v_gene: TRBV5-6; j_gene: TRBJ2-1; d_gene: TRBD1; CDR3nt: TGTGCCAGCAGCTTGTATCCTTCGGGGACAGGGCGAAATGAGCAGTTCTTC; CDR3aa: CASSLYPSGTGRNEQFF
abundance: few; v_gene: TRBV4-1; j_gene: TRBJ1-1; d_gene: TRBD1; CDR3nt: TGCGCCAGCAGCCAAACGCCGCCACAGGGGTACACTGAAGCTTTCTTT; CDR3aa: CASSQTPPQGYTEAFF
abundance: many; v_gene: TRBV10-1; j_gene: TRBJ2-3; d_gene: TRBD1; CDR3nt: TGCGCCAGCAGCCCCGGGACAGGGGAGGCAGATACGCAGTATTTT; CDR3aa: CASSPGTGEADTQYF
abundance: many; v_gene: TRBV7-6; j_gene: TRBJ2-7; d_gene: TRBD2; CDR3nt: TGTGCCAGCAGCATATTTAGAGCGGGGCCCAACGAGCAGTACTTC; CDR3aa: CASSIFRAGPNEQYF
abundance: few; v_gene: TRBV5-1; j_gene: TRBJ2-3; d_gene: TRBD1; CDR3nt: TGCGCCAGCAGTGACGCACAGGGGCTGTTAGATACGCAGTATTTT; CDR3aa: CASSDAQGLLDTQYF
abundance: few; v_gene: TRBV10-3; j_gene: TRBJ1-3; d_gene: TRBD1; CDR3nt: TGTGCCATCAGTGAGTCCCGCCGGACAGGGCTTGCTGGAAACACCATATATTTT; CDR3aa: CAISESRRTGLAGNTIYF
abundance: NA; v_gene: TRBV4-1; j_gene: TRBJ2-1; d_gene: NA; CDR3nt: TGCGCCAGCAGCCGAGCCCCTAGCTTTGGGGGGGCCGACTCCTACAATGAGCAGTTCTTC; CDR3aa: CASSRAPSFGGADSYNEQFF
abundance: NA; v_gene: TRBV4-1; j_gene: TRBJ2-7; d_gene: TRBD1; CDR3nt: TGCGCCAGCAGCCAGCTTCCCTCCGGGACAGGGGCCCACGAGCAGTACTTC; CDR3aa: CASSQLPSGTGAHEQYF
abundance: few; v_gene: TRBV11-2; j_gene: TRBJ1-1; d_gene: NA; CDR3nt: TGTGCCAGCGCAGGAGGGGCCCGGATGAACACTGAAGCTTTCTTT; CDR3aa: CASAGGARMNTEAFF
abundance: many; v_gene: TRBV6-2/TRBV6-3; j_gene: TRBJ2-2; d_gene: NA; CDR3nt: TGTGCCAGCAGTTACGCCCGGGAGCTGTTTTTT; CDR3aa: CASSYARELFF
abundance: NA; v_gene: TRBV6-5; j_gene: TRBJ2-1; d_gene: NA; CDR3nt: TGTGCCAGCAGTTACTCGCAGGGTAGCGGCACCTACAATGAGCAGTTCTTC; CDR3aa: CASSYSQGSGTYNEQFF
abundance: many; v_gene: TRBV9; j_gene: TRBJ2-1; d_gene: TRBD2; CDR3nt: TGTGCCAGCAGCGTTATAGCGGGGTTCGGGAATGAGCAGTTCTTC; CDR3aa: CASSVIAGFGNEQFF
abundance: NA; v_gene: TRBV5-5; j_gene: TRBJ2-7; d_gene: TRBD2; CDR3nt: TGTGCCAGCAGCCTAGCGGGACTGTCTATTGAGCAGTACTTC; CDR3aa: CASSLAGLSIEQYF
abundance: few; v_gene: TRBV4-1; j_gene: TRBJ1-1; d_gene: NA; CDR3nt: TGCGCCAGCAGCCTGCCCGGGACAATGAACGCTGAAGCTTTCTTT; CDR3aa: CASSLPGTMNAEAFF
abundance: few; v_gene: TRBV15; j_gene: TRBJ2-1; d_gene: NA; CDR3nt: TGTGCCACCAGCGGCTACGGGACGGGGTCCTACAATGAGCAGTTCTTC; CDR3aa: CATSGYGTGSYNEQFF
abundance: NA; v_gene: TRBV20-1; j_gene: TRBJ2-5; d_gene: TRBD2; CDR3nt: TGCAGTGCTTACTCGGGACTAGCGGGGGAAGAGACCCAGTACTTC; CDR3aa: CSAYSGLAGEETQYF
abundance: NA; v_gene: TRBV6-2/TRBV6-3; j_gene: TRBJ2-6; d_gene: TRBD1; CDR3nt: TGTGCCAGCAGCCGACAGGGTTCTTTCTCTGGGGCCAACGTCCTGACTTTC; CDR3aa: CASSRQGSFSGANVLTF
abundance: few; v_gene: TRBV27; j_gene: TRBJ1-2; d_gene: NA; CDR3nt: TGTGCCAGCAGTTCCCAATCGGAGGGGTTCGGGGGCTACACCTTC; CDR3aa: CASSSQSEGFGGYTF
abundance: NA; v_gene: TRBV12-3/TRBV12-4; j_gene: TRBJ2-6; d_gene: TRBD1; CDR3nt: TGTGCCAGCAGGGGACAGGGGGCTTCTGGGGCCAACGTCCTGACTTTC; CDR3aa: CASRGQGASGANVLTF
abundance: NA; v_gene: TRBV11-2; j_gene: TRBJ1-4; d_gene: NA; CDR3nt: TGTGCCAGCAGCTACGGGGAGGGGGTTGATCCTGAAAAACTGTTTTTT; CDR3aa: CASSYGEGVDPEKLFF
abundance: few; v_gene: TRBV4-3; j_gene: TRBJ2-1; d_gene: NA; CDR3nt: TGCGCCAGCAGCGGCCGGGACTGGTACAATGAGCAGTTCTTC; CDR3aa: CASSGRDWYNEQFF
abundance: many; v_gene: TRBV5-1; j_gene: TRBJ1-4; d_gene: NA; CDR3nt: TGCGCCAGCAGCTTGGGTCCGTCGGGAGATGGGGAAAAACTGTTTTTT; CDR3aa: CASSLGPSGDGEKLFF
abundance: few; v_gene: TRBV7-7; j_gene: TRBJ1-3; d_gene: NA; CDR3nt: TGTGCTAGCAGCCTCGTCGCTAACTCTGGAAACACCATATATTTT; CDR3aa: CASSLVANSGNTIYF
abundance: NA; v_gene: TRBV6-5; j_gene: TRBJ1-1; d_gene: NA; CDR3nt: TGTGCCAGCGGGGACGGACGGGAAGCTTTCTTT; CDR3aa: CASGDGREAFF